One sample yielded the 13 T cell receptor beta chains listed below, sequenced in a study of cytomegalovirus exposure and HLA in healthy donors. 60 Vbeta and 13 Jbeta primers were used in PCR. Profiling relied on immunoSEQ multiplex PCR, and the TCRdb table lists in-frame clones only, not all of them. The table lists around 120,000 clones, around 85% of them singletons. The sequencing input was PBMCs. The receptor set was obtained from a boy aged 10-17 years in good health and CMV-seronegative.

V and J are TRBV29-1 and TRBJ2-5; D is unclear. The ends were cut back, 2 bases at V and 5 bases at J, with 9 bases in the middle. This CDR3 spans 12 amino acids. Looked up from germline, CDR1 is SQVTM and CDR2 is ANQGSEA. The CDR3 reads CSVELGSETQYF. As DNA, the CDR3 is TGCAGCGTTGAATTGGGCTCGGAGACCCAGTACTTC. The entire variable domain, with the rest obtained from reference TRBV29-1 and TRBJ2-5, is as follows: SAVISQKPSRDICQRGTSLTIQCQVDSQVTMMFWYRQQPGQSLTLIATANQGSEATYESGFVIDKFPISRPNLTFSTLTVSNMSPEDSSIYLCSVELGSETQYFGPGTRLLVL.

The gene calls are TRBV5-1 and TRBJ2-1; D ambiguous. The V end was cut by 0 bases, the J end by 0 bases, with 16 bases between. The CDR3 is 18 residues long. The germline V gene has CDR1 SGHRS and CDR2 YFSETQ. In DNA form, the CDR3 reads TGCGCCAGCAGCTTGGCCCCCCACCCCGAGAGCTCCTACAATGAGCAGTTCTTC. The encoded protein is CASSLAPHPESSYNEQFF. Complete variable domain (other parts from reference TRBV5-1 and TRBJ2-1): KAGVTQTPRYLIKTRGQQVTLSCSPISGHRSVSWYQQTPGQGLQFLFEYFSETQRNKGNFPGRFSGRQFSNSRSEMNVSTLELGDSALYLCASSLAPHPESSYNEQFFGPGTRLTVL.

This rearrangement joins TRBV27 to TRBJ1-2; 7 bases align to TRBD1. V lost 6 bases and J lost 9; bases outside the gene matches: 13. This CDR3 spans 14 amino acids. Germline CDR1 MNHEY, CDR2 SMNVEV (reference sequence). The CDR3 spells CASRDGSRGKSYTF. CDR3 sequence (DNA): TGTGCCAGCAGGGACGGGAGCAGGGGGAAGAGCTACACCTTC.

This chain links TRBV7-9 with TRBJ1-5; 12 bases line up with TRBD1. The CDR3 length is 17 residues. Germline lookup yields CDR1 SEHNR and CDR2 FQNEAQ (reference sequence). V lost 5 bases, J lost 4 bases, and 9 bases stayed unmatched. CDR3 in DNA: TGTGCCAGCAGCGTCGGGGACAGGGGGCTTGGTAATCAGCCCCAGCATTTT. This codes for CASSVGDRGLGNQPQHF.

The chain is built from TRBV19 and TRBJ1-2; D is uncertain. CDR3 length: 16 residues. Germline CDR1 LNHDA, CDR2 SQIVND (reference sequence). Between the trimmed V and J ends, which lost 3 bases and 6 bases, there was a span of 20 bases. Written as DNA, the CDR3 is TGTGCCAGTAGTATCGACCCGCGGCCGGCAGTCGATGGCTACACCTTC. Its protein is CASSIDPRPAVDGYTF.

This rearrangement joins TRBV18 to TRBJ2-7; D is unresolved. CDR1 and CDR2 (germline): KGHSH, LQKENI. The CDR3 has 12 residues. Between the trimmed V and J ends, which lost 0 bases and 4 bases, there was a span of 4 bases. The DNA of the CDR3 is TGTGCCAGCTCACCACCGTCTTACGAGCAGTACTTC. Its protein is CASSPPSYEQYF. The full variable domain, rest sourced from reference TRBV18 and TRBJ2-7, is NAGVMQNPRHLVRRRGQEARLRCSPMKGHSHVYWYRQLPEEGLKFMVYLQKENIIDESGMPKERFSAEFPKEGPSILRIQQVVRGDSAAYFCASSPPSYEQYFGPGTRLTVT.

This chain links TRBV29-1 with TRBJ2-1; no reliable D call. Trimming took off 4 bases at V and 1 base at J, with 14 bases between the two ends. The length of the CDR3 is 15 residues. Germline CDR1 SQVTM, CDR2 ANQGSEA. CDR3 DNA sequence: TGCAGCGTTGCTTCGGCAGGCAAGTCCTACAATGAGCAGTTCTTC. This translates into CSVASAGKSYNEQFF.

J is TRBJ1-5 and V is TRBV6-6, with TRBD1 as a possible D gene (5 bases). From germline, CDR1 is MNHNY and CDR2 SVGAGI (reference sequence). This CDR3 has 14 amino acids. Trimming took 8 bases from V and 0 from J, leaving 11 bases between them. The CDR3 sequence: CASRLDSSNQPQHF. CDR3 bases: TGTGCCAGCCGGCTCGACAGTAGCAATCAGCCCCAGCATTTT.

This clone has just a few counts. This rearrangement joins TRBV4-3 to TRBJ2-1; no definite D call. V shed 0 bases and J shed 0 bases, with 9 bases lying between them. This CDR3 spans 16 amino acids. Germline lookup yields CDR1 LGHNA and CDR2 YSLEER. The CDR3 DNA sequence: TGCGCCAGCAGCCAAGATCTTGAGCTCTCCTACAATGAGCAGTTCTTC. This translates into CASSQDLELSYNEQFF.

The genes are TRBV28 and TRBJ2-7; D is ambiguous. CDR3 length: 10 amino acids. CDR1 and CDR2 (germline): MDHEN, SYDVKM. V shed 10 bases and J shed 4 bases, with 8 bases lying between them. CDR3 DNA: TGTGCCACCGGAGATTACGAGCAGTACTTC. It translates to CATGDYEQYF. The entire variable domain, with the rest obtained from reference TRBV28 and TRBJ2-7, is as follows: DVKVTQSSRYLVKRTGEKVFLECVQDMDHENMFWYRQDPGLGLRLIYFSYDVKMKEKGDIPEGYSVSREKKERFSLILESASTNQTSMYLCATGDYEQYFGPGTRLTVT.

This clone was detected only a few times. V usage is TRBV5-4 and J usage is TRBJ1-2, with D tentatively TRBD1 (6 bases). This CDR3 spans 16 amino acids. The germline V and J ends were trimmed by 4 bases and 3 bases, with 19 bases remaining between them. Germline V gives CDR1 SGHNT, CDR2 YYREEE (reference sequence). CDR3 amino acids: CASSPGGSTGDYGYTF. As DNA, the CDR3 is TGTGCCAGCAGCCCGGGGGGATCGACAGGAGACTATGGCTACACCTTC.

The chain is built from TRBV7-3 and TRBJ1-1; 9 nucleotides line up with TRBD1. The CDR3 has 15 amino acids. Germline CDR1 and CDR2: SGHTA and FQGTGA. The J segment lost 1 base and the V segment lost 5 bases, leaving 5 bases of the junction unmatched. CDR3 in amino acids: CASSPGGQGNTEAFF. In nucleotides, the CDR3 is TGTGCCAGCAGCCCGGGGGGACAGGGGAACACTGAAGCTTTCTTT.

The chain is built from TRBV7-2 and TRBJ2-5; TRBD2 aligns across 8 bases. CDR3 length equals 17 residues. Germline values: CDR1 SGHTA, CDR2 FQGNSA. V dropped 1 base and J dropped 1; count of bases not matched to a gene: 8. The CDR3: CASSLVSGGGIQETQYF. CDR3 nucleotides: TGTGCCAGCAGCTTAGTGTCCGGGGGGGGGATCCAAGAGACCCAGTACTTC.